This record covers a single T cell receptor beta chain. Germline is not matched at one junction end, which may reflect a read error. This CDR3 contains 15 residues. Germline values: CDR1 SGHAT, CDR2 FQNNGV. Single viable CD3+CD4+CD8-CD45RO+ cells were sorted as the memory CD4+ T cells. The table came from immunoSEQ multiplex PCR; TCRdb's copy has only in-frame clones and leaves some out. Among about 82,000 clones listed, roughly 80% were seen once. These data come from a study of memory CD4+ T cells and cytomegalovirus serostatus. Sequencing was performed on memory CD4+ T cells from blood. The rearrangement joins TRBV11-2 to TRBJ2-3, with a tentative D call TRBD2 (5 bases). The TCR was taken from an adult in good health and CMV-seronegative. In DNA, the CDR3 is TGTGCCAGCAGCATAGAGCTAGCTCCCCCAGATACGCAGTATTTT. It codes for CASSIELAPPDTQYF.